The 5 T cell receptor beta chains presented below share a single source sample, sequenced in a study of response to subunit inactivated influenza vaccine. Via MiXCR, TCRdb re-called the RT-PCR reads, giving one row per CDR3 protein. There are hundreds of thousands of distinct CDR3 sequences in the sample; more than 11% occur only once, and 6% to 8% lies in the top ten. Sequences were derived from PBMCs from blood, sampled 14 to 15 days before vaccination. Receptor source: a man aged 45 to 65 who received an inactivated influenza vaccine.

This clonotype was recorded once. The V call is TRBV2, the J call TRBJ2-2; 11 nucleotides agree with TRBD1. The CDR3 runs 19 residues. CDR1 is SNHLY, CDR2 FYNNEI, per germline. After removal of 2 bases from V and 3 bases from J, the junction contained 11 bases not matched to a gene. DNA of the CDR3: TGTGCCAGCAGTGAAATATCGGGACAGGGGGAGCTAGACACCGGGGAGCTGTTTTTT. This sequence encodes CASSEISGQGELDTGELFF. Using reference TRBV2 and TRBJ2-2 for the parts outside the CDR3, the full variable domain is EPEVTQTPSHQVTQMGQEVILRCVPISNHLYFYWYRQILGQKVEFLVSFYNNEISEKSEIFDDQFSVERPDGSNFTLKIRSTKLEDSAMYFCASSEISGQGELDTGELFFGEGSRLTVL.

V is TRBV30 and J is TRBJ1-4; no reliable D call. The CDR3 runs 13 residues. Germline V CDR1 and CDR2: GTSNPN, SVGIG (reference sequence). V was shortened by 2 bases and J by 7 bases, with 11 bases between the two germline ends. Here the CDR3 reads CAWSTGFGEKLFF. The DNA for the CDR3 is TGTGCCTGGAGTACGGGATTTGGTGAAAAACTGTTTTTT.

This clonotype was counted ten times or more. This chain joins TRBV5-6 and TRBJ1-2; TRBD1 matches 9 bases. J was trimmed by 7 bases and V by 0 bases; bases with no gene match: 7. The CDR3 is 15 amino acids. The germline V gene has CDR1 SGHDT and CDR2 YYEEEE. The CDR3: CASSLGGTGPFGYTF. Here the CDR3 DNA reads TGTGCCAGCAGCTTGGGTGGGACAGGGCCCTTTGGCTACACCTTC.

This clonotype was counted many times. The chain carries TRBV28 and TRBJ2-4; a possible D gene is TRBD2 (6 bases). The CDR3 has 14 amino acids. V lost 5 bases and J 8 bases, leaving 16 bases between the germline ends. Germline lookup yields CDR1 MDHEN and CDR2 SYDVKM. The chain's CDR3 is CASSLGTGRDIQYF. The CDR3, as DNA: TGTGCCAGCAGTCTTGGGACTGGGCGCGACATTCAGTACTTC.

This clonotype was detected many times. V usage is TRBV20-1 and J usage is TRBJ2-3, with D unresolved. Per the germline V gene, CDR1 is DFQATT and CDR2 is SNEGSKA (reference sequence). The CDR3 sequence is 13 residues long. The V and J ends lost 3 bases and 6 bases respectively, with 13 bases between them. The CDR3 spells CSARGSRADTQYF. The CDR3 nucleotides read TGCAGTGCTAGGGGTAGCCGCGCCGATACGCAGTATTTT.